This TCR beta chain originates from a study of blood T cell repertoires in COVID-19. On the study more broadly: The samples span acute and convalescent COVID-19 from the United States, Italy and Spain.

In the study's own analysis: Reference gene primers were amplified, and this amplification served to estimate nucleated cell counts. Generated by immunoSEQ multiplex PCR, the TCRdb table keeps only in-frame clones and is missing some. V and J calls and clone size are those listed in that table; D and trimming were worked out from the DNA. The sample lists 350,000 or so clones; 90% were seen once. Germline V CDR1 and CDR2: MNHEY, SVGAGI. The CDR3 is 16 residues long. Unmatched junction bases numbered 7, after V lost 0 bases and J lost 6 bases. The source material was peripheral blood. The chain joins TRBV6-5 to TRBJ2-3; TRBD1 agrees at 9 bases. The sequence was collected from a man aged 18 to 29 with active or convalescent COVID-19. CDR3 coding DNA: TGTGCCAGCAGTTACTCGACGGGGACAGGGTCGGATACGCAGTATTTT. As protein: CASSYSTGTGSDTQYF.